Below, 2 T cell receptor beta chains from the same sample are listed, as sequenced in a study of control samples from healthy donors and cancer patients. Profiling relied on immunoSEQ multiplex PCR, and the TCRdb table lists in-frame clones only, not all of them. The sample carries about 270,000 clones, about 80% recorded once. Sequenced sample: PBMCs. The receptor source for this set is a woman aged 55-70 years with lung cancer.

There are a few counts of this clone. The sample holds other DNA sequences that translate to the same CDR3. The chain has TRBV2 and TRBJ2-7; D unresolved. Germline lookup yields CDR1 SNHLY and CDR2 FYNNEI. The V end lost 4 bases, the J end lost 6 bases, and 7 bases lay between the germline ends. The CDR3 spans 11 residues. The CDR3 DNA follows: TGTGCCAGCAGTGCTTTGGGCGAGCAGTACTTC. This sequence encodes CASSALGEQYF. Together with reference TRBV2 and TRBJ2-7, the CDR3 gives the full variable domain: EPEVTQTPSHQVTQMGQEVILRCVPISNHLYFYWYRQILGQKVEFLVSFYNNEISEKSEIFDDQFSVERPDGSNFTLKIRSTKLEDSAMYFCASSALGEQYFGPGTRLTVT.

The genes are TRBV19 and TRBJ2-1; D gene unclear. CDR1 and CDR2 from the germline V gene are LNHDA and SQIVND (reference sequence). This CDR3 has 13 amino acids. V lost 3 bases to trimming and J lost 4 bases, with 7 bases between them. CDR3 region: CASSMARYNEQFF. CDR3 sequence (DNA): TGTGCCAGTAGTATGGCTAGATACAATGAGCAGTTCTTC.